This TCR beta chain was retrieved from a study of T-cell memory formation after mild COVID-19. This clonotype was picked up one time. V lost 0 bases and J lost 6; bases outside the gene matches: 6. Germline V lookup: CDR1 LGHDT, CDR2 YNNKEL (reference sequence). The CDR3 spans 15 residues. Each CDR3 protein is one row after TCRdb ran MiXCR on the 5' RACE reads. Among under 250,000 distinct CDR3 sequences listed, 25% to 35% were seen once. Material for sequencing was PBMCs or a T cell subset sorted from them (not recorded which). The TCR was taken from an adult woman who had mild COVID-19 (a few samples of this study predate the infection). Cell type and time point are not known. V is TRBV3-1 and J is TRBJ2-7; 9 bases line up with TRBD2. The CDR3 protein is CASSQEIAGAAEQYF. The CDR3 coding sequence is TGTGCCAGCAGCCAAGAAATAGCGGGAGCAGCCGAGCAGTACTTC.